This T cell receptor (beta chain) came from a study of blood T cells in healthy people across ages (dated by TCRdb to about 2015). A note on the overall study: In model experiments, template switching captured about one uniquely barcoded TCR beta cDNA molecule for every two T cells. Using deep sequencing normalized with unique cDNA molecular identifiers, the study measured how TCR beta repertoire diversity changes with age. Four age groups were formed from the donors: young (average about 16 years), middle-aged (around 37), aged (more than 55) and long-lived (roughly 88). To avoid experimental bias, donors of different ages were distributed randomly across sequencing lanes. The study analyzed two additional independent replicas of 1 million unique cDNA reads from the same blood draw for two donors, one aged 18 to 30 and one aged 80 or older. Broad study findings and their caveats: Because donor CMV infection status was unknown, age-related changes in expanded clonotypes were potentially confounded. The long-lived group showed more naive CD4+ T cells, fewer expanded clones and increased TCR diversity than the aged group, suggesting age selection. Observed TCR beta diversity per million T cells fell roughly linearly with age, and a significant reduction was already apparent by age around 36. Bulk unsorted PBMC profiling prevented conclusive comparison of naive and antigen-experienced compartments. Estimates of total diversity based on one million sequenced T cells were considered lower bounds and underestimates. Observed TCR beta diversity correlated strongly with the percentage of naive T cells measured by flow cytometry.

This clonotype was counted ten times or more. Its antigen is unknown. Base qualities are not at hand, and no much larger clone is one base apart. Counted from cysteine to phenylalanine, this CDR3 has 15 amino acids. Only the CDR3 region is kept as DNA, spanning 45 bases read in frame from base 1. Compared with germline, V lacks 5 bases and J lacks 7 bases; bases without a gene match: 8. Systemically healthy Caucasian individuals from Russia, around 39 in total and aged roughly 6 to 100 years, were included as donors. Each donor gave roughly 9 milliliters of peripheral blood, drawn into EDTA-treated Vacutainer tubes. Ficoll-Paque density-gradient centrifugation was used to isolate PBMCs, with at least 7 million obtained per sample. Trizol reagent was used to extract total RNA from the PBMCs, yielding at least 5.5 micrograms per sample. For every donor, flow cytometry on a PBMC aliquot measured the percentage of naive CD45RAhigh/CD27high T cells.

The receptor library was made with 5' RACE. The run used an Illumina HiSeq 2500. A second about 7 to 11 cycle PCR used a sample-barcoded 5' primer and a J-beta primer mix. Each TCR beta cDNA molecule received a unique molecular identifier from a template-switch 5' adaptor carrying 12 random nucleotides. Each sample yielded at least 2.5 million CDR3-containing paired-end reads. First-strand cDNA was synthesized from all RNA with the Mint cDNA synthesis kit, primed by a TRBC-specific oligonucleotide. After uracil-DNA glycosylase treatment, a first 18-cycle PCR used universal primers M1SS and BC2_uni_R on all cDNA. The original pipeline was this. For normalization, 1 million high-quality reads were randomly selected from each sample, with every read carrying a distinct molecular identifier. Instead of being binned into consensus sequences, reads that shared molecular identifiers were thrown out. CDR3 identification, clonotype clustering and error correction used MiTCR with a Q25 quality threshold and the strictest error-elimination algorithm. A nonparametric unseen species model with Euler transformation was used to estimate lower-bound total TCR beta diversity. The public reads were run again by TCRdb, first through fastp at Q25 and then through MiXCR, and only productive beta chains were kept. Every CDR3 protein is listed once, alongside the most common genes and DNA of its rows. These V and J calls rely on TCRdb rather than the paper's analysis. Here the sample has approximately 1.5 million distinct CDR3 sequences; approximately 32% occur a single time. 11% of the sample is in the top ten clones.

The rearranged segments are TRBV12-3 or TRBV12-4 and TRBJ2-1, with 10 bases aligning to TRBD2. This TCR derives from a young woman in good health. The source material was blood. The CDR3 is CASSTHSGGTNEQFF. The base sequence is TGTGCCAGCAGTACACATAGCGGGGGGACAAATGAGCAGTTCTTC.